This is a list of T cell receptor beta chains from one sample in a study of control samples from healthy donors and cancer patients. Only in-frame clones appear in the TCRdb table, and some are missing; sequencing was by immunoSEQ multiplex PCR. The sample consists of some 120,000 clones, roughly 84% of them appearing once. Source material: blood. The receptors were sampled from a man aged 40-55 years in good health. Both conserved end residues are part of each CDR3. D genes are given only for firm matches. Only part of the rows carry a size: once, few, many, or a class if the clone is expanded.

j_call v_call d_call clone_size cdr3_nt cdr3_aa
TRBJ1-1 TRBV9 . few TGTGCCAGCAGCGTAGTGCAGGAGAACACTGAAGCTTTCTTT CASSVVQENTEAFF
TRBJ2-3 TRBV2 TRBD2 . TGTGCCAGCAGTGTCGGGGGGAGCACAGATACGCAGTATTTT CASSVGGSTDTQYF
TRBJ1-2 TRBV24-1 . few TGTGCCACCAGTGGAGCCCTAGCCGGGGCCAGAGGCGGCTACACCTTC CATSGALAGARGGYTF
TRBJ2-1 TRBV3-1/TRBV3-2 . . TGTGCCAGCAGCCAAGATGAAACAACAATTCACAATGAGCAGTTCTTC CASSQDETTIHNEQFF
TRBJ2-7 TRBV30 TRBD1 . TGTGCCTGGAGGCCCAGAGGGACAGGGTCCTACGAGCAGTACTTC CAWRPRGTGSYEQYF
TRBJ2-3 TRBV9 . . TGTGCCAGCAGCGTAGGGTTCGGTGATACGCAGTATTTT CASSVGFGDTQYF
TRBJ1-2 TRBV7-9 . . TGTGCCAGCAGCGCCACAGGGAGTTATTGGGGCTACACCTTC CASSATGSYWGYTF
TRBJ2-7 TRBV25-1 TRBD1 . TGTGCCAGTACCGGGACAGAATCCTACGAGCAGTACTTC CASTGTESYEQYF
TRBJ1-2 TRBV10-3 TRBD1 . TGTGCCATCAGAAATGACAGGGGGGAAGGCTACACCTTC CAIRNDRGEGYTF
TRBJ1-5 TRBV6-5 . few TGTGCCAGCAGGAGGTGGGCTCAGCCCCAGCATTTT CASRRWAQPQHF
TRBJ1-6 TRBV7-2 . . TGTGCCAGCAGCTTAGGCCAGGGCAGACATTCACCCCTCCACTTT CASSLGQGRHSPLHF
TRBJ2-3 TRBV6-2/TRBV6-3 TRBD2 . TGTGCCAGCAGTTATGGTAGCGGGAGTAGCACAGATACGCAGTATTTT CASSYGSGSSTDTQYF
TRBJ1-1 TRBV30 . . TGTGCCTGGGGGAGGTCGGGGCACTTGAACACTGAAGCTTTCTTT CAWGRSGHLNTEAFF
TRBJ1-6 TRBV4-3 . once TGCGCCAGCAGCCAAGATAAGACCTATAATTCACCCCTCCACTTT CASSQDKTYNSPLHF
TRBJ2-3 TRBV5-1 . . TGCGCCAGCAGCTTGAGTGGACAGACAGATACGCAGTATTTT CASSLSGQTDTQYF
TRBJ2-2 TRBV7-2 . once TGTGCCAGCAGCTTAGCGTTCGGGGAGCTGTTTTTT CASSLAFGELFF
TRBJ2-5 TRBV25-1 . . TGTGCCAGCAGTGAATGGCAGCAAGAGACCCAGTACTTC CASSEWQQETQYF
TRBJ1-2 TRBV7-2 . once TGTGCCAGCAGCTCGACGTCGCAAATACAGGTCTGGTATGGCTACACCTTC CASSSTSQIQVWYGYTF
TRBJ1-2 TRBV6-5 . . TGTGCCAGCAGGAGGACGGACTATGGCTACACCTTC CASRRTDYGYTF
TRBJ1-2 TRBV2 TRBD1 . TGTGCCAGCAGGCCACGGACAGGGTCTAACTATGGCTACACCTTC CASRPRTGSNYGYTF
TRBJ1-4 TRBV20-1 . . TGCAGTGCTCCCTTGGGAAAGAAACTGTTTTTT CSAPLGKKLFF
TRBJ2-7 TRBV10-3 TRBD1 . TGTGCCATCAGTCCACAGGGGGACCCTCCCTACGAGCAGTACTTC CAISPQGDPPYEQYF
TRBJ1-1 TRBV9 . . TGTGCCAGCAGCGCCCGTCGGGTGAACACTGAAGCTTTCTTT CASSARRVNTEAFF
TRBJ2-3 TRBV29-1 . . TGCAGCGTTGTATTAGGCGCCGGCACAGATACGCAGTATTTT CSVVLGAGTDTQYF
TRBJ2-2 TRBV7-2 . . TGTGCCAGCAGCTCACCGGGTTATGGCGCCGGGGAGCTGTTTTTT CASSSPGYGAGELFF
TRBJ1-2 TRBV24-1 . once TGTGCCACCAGTGATATCAGGGTAGGTGGCTACACCTTC CATSDIRVGGYTF
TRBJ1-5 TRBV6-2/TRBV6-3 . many TGTGCCAGCAGTTACCTCGAGGAGGTTCAGCCCCAGCATTTT CASSYLEEVQPQHF
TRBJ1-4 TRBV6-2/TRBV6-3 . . TGTGCCAGCAGTTACTATGCAACTAATGAAAAACTGTTTTTT CASSYYATNEKLFF
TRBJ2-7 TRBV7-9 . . TGTGCCAGCAGCTTAGAGAACGAGCAGTACTTC CASSLENEQYF
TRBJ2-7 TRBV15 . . TGTGCCACCAGCAGCAAACCGGGACACCCCTACGAGCAGTACTTC CATSSKPGHPYEQYF
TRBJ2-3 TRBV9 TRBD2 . TGTGCCAGCGGGGCGGGGGGGAGCACAGATACGCAGTATTTT CASGAGGSTDTQYF
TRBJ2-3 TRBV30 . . TGTGCCTGGAATCCGGGACAACTCACAGATACGCAGTATTTT CAWNPGQLTDTQYF
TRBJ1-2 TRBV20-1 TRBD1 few TGCAGTGGTAGTAGGACAGGGGATGGAGGCTACACCTTC CSGSRTGDGGYTF
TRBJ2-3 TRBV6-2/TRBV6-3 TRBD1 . TGTGCCAGCAGTCACTCCTCCGGGACAGGGGAAGTGAATACGCAGTATTTT CASSHSSGTGEVNTQYF
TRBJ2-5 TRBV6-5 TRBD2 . TGTGCCAGCAGCCGGGGACTAGGAGAGACCCAGTACTTC CASSRGLGETQYF
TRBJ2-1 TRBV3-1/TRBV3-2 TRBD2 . TGTGCCAGCGGAAGGGGACTAGCGGGGAACAATGAGCAGTTCTTC CASGRGLAGNNEQFF
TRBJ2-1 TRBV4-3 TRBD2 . TGCGCCAGCAGCCAAGATGGACTAGCGGGGGGGCAGTACAATGAGCAGTTCTTC CASSQDGLAGGQYNEQFF
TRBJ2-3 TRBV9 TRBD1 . TGTGCCAGCAGCGTTAATACAGGGGCAGATACGCAGTATTTT CASSVNTGADTQYF
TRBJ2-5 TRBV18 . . TGTGCCAGCTCACCGGACAGAATTCAAGAGACCCAGTACTTC CASSPDRIQETQYF
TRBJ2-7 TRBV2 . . TGTGCCAGCAGTGTAGGATACGAGCAGTACTTC CASSVGYEQYF
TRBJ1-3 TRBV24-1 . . TGTGCCACCAGTGGACAGGGAAACACCATATATTTT CATSGQGNTIYF
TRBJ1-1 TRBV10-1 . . TGCGCCAGCAGTGGAATGAACACTGAAGCTTTCTTT CASSGMNTEAFF
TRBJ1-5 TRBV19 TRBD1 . TGTGCCACCAGGACCCTACAGGGGACGACTCAGCCCCAGCATTTT CATRTLQGTTQPQHF
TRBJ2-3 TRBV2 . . TGTGCCAGCAGTCGAGACAGAGGGGTGGATACGCAGTATTTT CASSRDRGVDTQYF
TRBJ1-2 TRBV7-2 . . TGTGCCAGCAGCTTTGGGGGCCCCTATGGCTACACCTTC CASSFGGPYGYTF
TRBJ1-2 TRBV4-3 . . TGCGCCAGCGCCTTATTGGCGGGCCAGGGCAACAACTATGGCTACACCTTC CASALLAGQGNNYGYTF
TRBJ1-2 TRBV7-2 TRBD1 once TGTGCCAGCACCGAGGGGACAGGCTATGGCTACACCTTC CASTEGTGYGYTF
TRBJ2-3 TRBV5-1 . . TGCGCCAGCAGCTTGCGGTCCTCGGATACGCAGTATTTT CASSLRSSDTQYF
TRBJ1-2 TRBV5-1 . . TGCGCCAGCAGCTTGGAGGGCAGAGACTATGGCTACACCTTC CASSLEGRDYGYTF
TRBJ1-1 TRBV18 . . TGTGCCAGCTCACCGGATTCGAACACTGAAGCTTTCTTT CASSPDSNTEAFF
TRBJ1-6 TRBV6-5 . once TGTGCCAGCAGTTACCGTCGGTCACCCCTCCACTTT CASSYRRSPLHF
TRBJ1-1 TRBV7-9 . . TGTGCCAGCAGCCTCGACAGGTTGAACACTGAAGCTTTCTTT CASSLDRLNTEAFF
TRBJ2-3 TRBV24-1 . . TGTGCCACCAGTGATTGGGGAGTGAGCACAGATACGCAGTATTTT CATSDWGVSTDTQYF
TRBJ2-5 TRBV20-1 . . TGCAGTGCTAGTTGGGAAGAGACCCAGTACTTC CSASWEETQYF